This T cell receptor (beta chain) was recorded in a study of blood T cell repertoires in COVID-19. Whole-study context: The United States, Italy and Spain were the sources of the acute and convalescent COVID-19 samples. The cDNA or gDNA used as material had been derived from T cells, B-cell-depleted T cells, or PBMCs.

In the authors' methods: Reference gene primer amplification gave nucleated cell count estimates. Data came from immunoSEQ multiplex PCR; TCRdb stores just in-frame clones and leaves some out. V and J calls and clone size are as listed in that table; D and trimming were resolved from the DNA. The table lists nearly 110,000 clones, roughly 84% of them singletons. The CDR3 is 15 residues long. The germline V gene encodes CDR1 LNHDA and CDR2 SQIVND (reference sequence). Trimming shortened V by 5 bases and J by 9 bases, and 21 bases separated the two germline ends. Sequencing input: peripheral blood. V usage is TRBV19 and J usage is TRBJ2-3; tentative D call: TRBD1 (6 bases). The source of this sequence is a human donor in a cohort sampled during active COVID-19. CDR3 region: CASSPRGTGISTQYF. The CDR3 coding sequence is TGTGCCAGTAGTCCGAGAGGAACAGGGATCAGCACGCAGTATTTT.